This TCR beta chain is drawn from a study of blood T cell repertoires in COVID-19. The V gene lost 8 bases and the J gene lost 3 bases, with 11 bases spanning the gap. The CDR3 consists of 12 residues. Germline V gene data show CDR1 as ENHRY and CDR2 as SYGVKD. TCRdb keeps only in-frame clones here, not all; method: immunoSEQ multiplex PCR. The sample has roughly 250,000 clones; approximately 79% are singletons. The TCR sequence derives from an elderly woman with active or convalescent COVID-19. The chain carries TRBV10-3 and TRBJ2-7; D may be TRBD2 (5 bases). The sequenced material came from peripheral blood. The CDR3 here is CAISAGSYEQYF. The DNA of the CDR3 is TGTGCCATCTCGGCGGGCAGCTACGAGCAGTACTTC.